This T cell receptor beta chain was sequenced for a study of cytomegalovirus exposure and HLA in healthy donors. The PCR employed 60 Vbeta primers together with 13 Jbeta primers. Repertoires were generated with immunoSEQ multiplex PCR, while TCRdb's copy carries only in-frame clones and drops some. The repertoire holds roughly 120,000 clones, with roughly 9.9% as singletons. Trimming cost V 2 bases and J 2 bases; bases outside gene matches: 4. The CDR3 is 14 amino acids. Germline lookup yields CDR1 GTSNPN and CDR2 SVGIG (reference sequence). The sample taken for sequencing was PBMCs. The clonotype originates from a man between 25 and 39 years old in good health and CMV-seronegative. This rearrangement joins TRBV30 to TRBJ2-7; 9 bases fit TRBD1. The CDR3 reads CAWSTGGPAYEQYF. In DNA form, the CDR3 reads TGTGCCTGGAGTACAGGGGGCCCCGCCTACGAGCAGTACTTC.